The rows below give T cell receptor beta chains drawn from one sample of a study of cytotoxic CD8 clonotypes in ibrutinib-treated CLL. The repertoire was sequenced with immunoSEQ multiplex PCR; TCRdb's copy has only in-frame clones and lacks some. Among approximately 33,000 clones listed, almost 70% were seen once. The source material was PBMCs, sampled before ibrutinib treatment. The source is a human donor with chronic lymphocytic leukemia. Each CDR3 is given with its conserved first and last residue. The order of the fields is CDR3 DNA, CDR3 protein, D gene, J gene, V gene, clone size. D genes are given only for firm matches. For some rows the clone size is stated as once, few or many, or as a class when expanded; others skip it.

CDR3 DNA: TGTGCCAGCAGCTTGGACGGGGTAAATACGCAGTATTTT; CDR3 protein: CASSLDGVNTQYF; D gene: .; J gene: TRBJ2-3; V gene: TRBV5-4; clone size: .
CDR3 DNA: TGTGCCAGCAGTCGCTATGGACAGGGTGTGCGAGAGACCCAGTACTTC; CDR3 protein: CASSRYGQGVRETQYF; D gene: TRBD1; J gene: TRBJ2-5; V gene: TRBV7-2; clone size: .
CDR3 DNA: TGTGCCAGTAGTATCCCAGGGGCTCTCTCTGGAAACACCATATATTTT; CDR3 protein: CASSIPGALSGNTIYF; D gene: .; J gene: TRBJ1-3; V gene: TRBV19; clone size: .
CDR3 DNA: TGTGCCAGCAGCGTAGATTGGGGGAGGGCCTCATCCTACAATGAGCAGTTCTTC; CDR3 protein: CASSVDWGRASSYNEQFF; D gene: TRBD2; J gene: TRBJ2-1; V gene: TRBV9; clone size: .
CDR3 DNA: TGTGCCAGCAGCTTAGAGGTAAACACTGAAGCTTTCTTT; CDR3 protein: CASSLEVNTEAFF; D gene: .; J gene: TRBJ1-1; V gene: TRBV11-1; clone size: .
CDR3 DNA: TGTGCCAGCAGCCCTAACAGGGGGGGCGAAACCTATGGCTACACCTTC; CDR3 protein: CASSPNRGGETYGYTF; D gene: TRBD1; J gene: TRBJ1-2; V gene: TRBV7-8; clone size: .
CDR3 DNA: TGTGCCAGCTCACCACCAACGTCCCGGGTTAATGAGCAGTTCTTC; CDR3 protein: CASSPPTSRVNEQFF; D gene: .; J gene: TRBJ2-1; V gene: TRBV18; clone size: .
CDR3 DNA: TGTGCCAGCATCGACCCGGGGGTTGGCACTGAAGCTTTCTTT; CDR3 protein: CASIDPGVGTEAFF; D gene: .; J gene: TRBJ1-1; V gene: TRBV7-2; clone size: few
CDR3 DNA: TGTGCCAGCAGTGCCCTGAGAACGCAGAGGGGCTATGGCTACACCTTC; CDR3 protein: CASSALRTQRGYGYTF; D gene: .; J gene: TRBJ1-2; V gene: TRBV6-1; clone size: .
CDR3 DNA: TGCAGCGTTGAGGGTACAGGACCCTCCTACGAGCAGTACTTC; CDR3 protein: CSVEGTGPSYEQYF; D gene: .; J gene: TRBJ2-7; V gene: TRBV29-1; clone size: .
CDR3 DNA: TGCACCAGCAGCCGGGGGCCCCCCTATCTGGTGAGTAACTATGGCTACACCTTC; CDR3 protein: CTSSRGPPYLVSNYGYTF; D gene: .; J gene: TRBJ1-2; V gene: TRBV1; clone size: .
CDR3 DNA: TGTGCCAGCAGCCCTATCTGGACAGATACGCAGTATTTT; CDR3 protein: CASSPIWTDTQYF; D gene: .; J gene: TRBJ2-3; V gene: TRBV9; clone size: .
CDR3 DNA: TGTGCCACCAGCCTCGAGGGATTGAACACTGAAGCTTTCTTT; CDR3 protein: CATSLEGLNTEAFF; D gene: .; J gene: TRBJ1-1; V gene: TRBV15; clone size: few
CDR3 DNA: TGTGCCAGCAGCCCCCGGGGACTAGCGGGAGTAGGGAATGAGCAGTTCTTC; CDR3 protein: CASSPRGLAGVGNEQFF; D gene: TRBD2; J gene: TRBJ2-1; V gene: TRBV4-2; clone size: .
CDR3 DNA: TGCGCCAGCAGCCAAGGTGACAGGTTCGGCGAGCAGTACTTC; CDR3 protein: CASSQGDRFGEQYF; D gene: .; J gene: TRBJ2-7; V gene: TRBV4-3; clone size: .
CDR3 DNA: TGTGCCAGCAGCTTAGGACTAGCGGGGGGCGCGAACACCGGGGAGCTGTTTTTT; CDR3 protein: CASSLGLAGGANTGELFF; D gene: TRBD2; J gene: TRBJ2-2; V gene: TRBV7-2; clone size: .
CDR3 DNA: TGTGCCAGCAGCTTGGTAGGTTCCTCTGGAAACACCATATATTTT; CDR3 protein: CASSLVGSSGNTIYF; D gene: .; J gene: TRBJ1-3; V gene: TRBV5-6; clone size: .
CDR3 DNA: TGTGCCAGCAGTGAAGGAAAAGCTTCTGGAAACACCATATATTTT; CDR3 protein: CASSEGKASGNTIYF; D gene: .; J gene: TRBJ1-3; V gene: TRBV2; clone size: .
CDR3 DNA: TGTGCCAGTAGTAATAGCGGGGGGGCCTTGGAGACCCAGTACTTC; CDR3 protein: CASSNSGGALETQYF; D gene: TRBD2; J gene: TRBJ2-5; V gene: TRBV19; clone size: .
CDR3 DNA: TGTGCCAGCAGCAAGGACAGGGGGCTGAGCGAGCAGTACTTC; CDR3 protein: CASSKDRGLSEQYF; D gene: TRBD1; J gene: TRBJ2-7; V gene: TRBV5-6; clone size: .
CDR3 DNA: TGTGCCAGCAGCCAAGTTAGAGCAGATACGCAGTATTTT; CDR3 protein: CASSQVRADTQYF; D gene: .; J gene: TRBJ2-3; V gene: TRBV14; clone size: few
CDR3 DNA: TGTGCCACCAGCAGAGTAGGCACGTTAACCTACGAGCAGTACTTC; CDR3 protein: CATSRVGTLTYEQYF; D gene: .; J gene: TRBJ2-7; V gene: TRBV15; clone size: .
CDR3 DNA: TGTGCCAGCAGAACAGGGCTTTCACCCCTCCACTTT; CDR3 protein: CASRTGLSPLHF; D gene: .; J gene: TRBJ1-6; V gene: TRBV28; clone size: .
CDR3 DNA: TGTGCCAGCAGTTTAATACAGGGGGCAGCGGGCGATGAGCAGTTCTTC; CDR3 protein: CASSLIQGAAGDEQFF; D gene: TRBD1; J gene: TRBJ2-1; V gene: TRBV28; clone size: .
CDR3 DNA: TGTGCCAGCAGCCCCCCGGGACTAGCAAGATACGAGCAGTACTTC; CDR3 protein: CASSPPGLARYEQYF; D gene: TRBD2; J gene: TRBJ2-7; V gene: TRBV7-2; clone size: .
CDR3 DNA: TGTGCCAGCAGCGAACAGGGGTACGAGCAGTACTTC; CDR3 protein: CASSEQGYEQYF; D gene: TRBD1; J gene: TRBJ2-7; V gene: TRBV2; clone size: .
CDR3 DNA: TGTGCCAGCAGCCATACAGGGGGCTACGAGCAGTACTTC; CDR3 protein: CASSHTGGYEQYF; D gene: TRBD1; J gene: TRBJ2-7; V gene: TRBV5-4; clone size: .
CDR3 DNA: TGTGCCAGCAGCTCCCAAGCGGGAGGGCCCTCCTACAATGAGCAGTTCTTC; CDR3 protein: CASSSQAGGPSYNEQFF; D gene: TRBD2; J gene: TRBJ2-1; V gene: TRBV9; clone size: once
CDR3 DNA: TGTGCCTGGAGTCAGGGGGCAGCAGAGACCCAGTACTTC; CDR3 protein: CAWSQGAAETQYF; D gene: TRBD1; J gene: TRBJ2-5; V gene: TRBV30; clone size: .
CDR3 DNA: TGTGCCAGCAGTTTCACTGGGAACACTGAAGCTTTCTTT; CDR3 protein: CASSFTGNTEAFF; D gene: .; J gene: TRBJ1-1; V gene: TRBV27; clone size: .
CDR3 DNA: TGTGCCAGCAGCCGAACGTCCTCGTCCAATCCCCCTTACGAGCAGTACTTC; CDR3 protein: CASSRTSSSNPPYEQYF; D gene: .; J gene: TRBJ2-7; V gene: TRBV11-2; clone size: .
CDR3 DNA: TGCGCCAGCAGACTTCAGACGGGACAGGGGGCATACGAGCAGTACTTC; CDR3 protein: CASRLQTGQGAYEQYF; D gene: TRBD1; J gene: TRBJ2-7; V gene: TRBV5-1; clone size: .
CDR3 DNA: TGTGCCAGCAGCCTCCCCGGGGACTTTTACAATGAGCAGTTCTTC; CDR3 protein: CASSLPGDFYNEQFF; D gene: .; J gene: TRBJ2-1; V gene: TRBV7-2; clone size: .
CDR3 DNA: TGTGCCAGCAGCCCAGGGACTCTGACGGATCAGCCCCAGCATTTT; CDR3 protein: CASSPGTLTDQPQHF; D gene: .; J gene: TRBJ1-5; V gene: TRBV28; clone size: .
CDR3 DNA: TGTGCCAGCAGTTTAGTAGAGGGTCTCGGTTCACCCCTCCACTTT; CDR3 protein: CASSLVEGLGSPLHF; D gene: .; J gene: TRBJ1-6; V gene: TRBV27; clone size: .
CDR3 DNA: TGTGCCAGCAGGACCCTAGCGTCTGGGACAGATACGCAGTATTTT; CDR3 protein: CASRTLASGTDTQYF; D gene: .; J gene: TRBJ2-3; V gene: TRBV6-1; clone size: .
CDR3 DNA: TGTGCCAGCAGCCGCATAACAGGGAACGAGCAGTACTTC; CDR3 protein: CASSRITGNEQYF; D gene: .; J gene: TRBJ2-7; V gene: TRBV7-6; clone size: .
CDR3 DNA: TGTGCCAGCAGTTTGGACCTTGGGACGGATAGCAATCAGCCCCAGCATTTT; CDR3 protein: CASSLDLGTDSNQPQHF; D gene: .; J gene: TRBJ1-5; V gene: TRBV28; clone size: .
CDR3 DNA: TGTGCCAGTAGTAGGGGGACAGCTGGGGCCAACGTCCTGACTTTC; CDR3 protein: CASSRGTAGANVLTF; D gene: TRBD1; J gene: TRBJ2-6; V gene: TRBV19; clone size: .
CDR3 DNA: TGTGCCAGCAGCGAGGACGGGACAGGGAGGGCCGAGCAGTACTTC; CDR3 protein: CASSEDGTGRAEQYF; D gene: TRBD1; J gene: TRBJ2-7; V gene: TRBV28; clone size: few
CDR3 DNA: TGTGCCAGCAGCTCACAGACTAGCGGACGACACTTAAGCTCCTACAATGAGCAGTTCTTC; CDR3 protein: CASSSQTSGRHLSSYNEQFF; D gene: TRBD2; J gene: TRBJ2-1; V gene: TRBV11-3; clone size: .
CDR3 DNA: TGCGCCAGCAGCTTGGACAGGGCCTACGAGCAGTACTTC; CDR3 protein: CASSLDRAYEQYF; D gene: .; J gene: TRBJ2-7; V gene: TRBV5-1; clone size: .
CDR3 DNA: TGTGCCAGCAGTACCTTTGCGGGGGGCCTGGGGACCCAGTACTTC; CDR3 protein: CASSTFAGGLGTQYF; D gene: TRBD2; J gene: TRBJ2-5; V gene: TRBV6-5; clone size: few
CDR3 DNA: TGTGCCAGCAGCAGAGACTTCGGGGGCTACGAGCAGTACTTC; CDR3 protein: CASSRDFGGYEQYF; D gene: .; J gene: TRBJ2-7; V gene: TRBV9; clone size: .
CDR3 DNA: TGCGCCAGCAGCCAATACGGGATTTTGACCGGGGAGCTGTTTTTT; CDR3 protein: CASSQYGILTGELFF; D gene: .; J gene: TRBJ2-2; V gene: TRBV4-3; clone size: .
CDR3 DNA: TGTGCCAGCAGCTCCACGACAGGGGGCCGGGCTGAGCAGTTCTTC; CDR3 protein: CASSSTTGGRAEQFF; D gene: TRBD1; J gene: TRBJ2-1; V gene: TRBV7-6; clone size: .